This passage covers 25 T cell receptor beta chains from one sample sequenced in a study of T-cell reconstitution after alpha-beta-depleted transplantation in children. This sample's TCRbeta library carried unique molecular identifier barcodes. Via MiXCR, TCRdb re-called the PCR reads, giving one row per CDR3 protein. Here the sample spans approximately 190,000 distinct CDR3 sequences, around 5.9% being singletons. Here the sequenced sample was PBMCs, taken before TCRalphabeta/CD19-depleted stem cell transplant. These receptors originate from a girl under three years old with combined immunodeficiency, due to receive a stem cell transplant.

This clonotype was observed at least ten times. The chain has TRBV5-1 and TRBJ1-4, with 7 bases fitting TRBD1. After removal of 6 bases from V and 7 bases from J, the junction contained 0 bases not matched to a gene. This CDR3 contains 11 residues. Germline V gene lookup returns CDR1 SGHRS and CDR2 YFSETQ. The CDR3 DNA reads as TGCGCCAGCAAGGGGGCTGAAAAACTGTTTTTT. Its protein product is CASKGAEKLFF.

This clonotype was seen repeatedly, ten times or more. The V gene is TRBV11-3, the J gene TRBJ1-6, with D unresolved. Germline lookup yields CDR1 SGHNT and CDR2 YENEEA. The CDR3 sequence is 13 residues long. Trimming took off 3 bases at V and 9 bases at J, with 9 bases between the two ends. In nucleotides, the CDR3 is TGTGCCAGCAGCTTTGTTCGCCTTTCACCCCTCCACTTT. It codes for CASSFVRLSPLHF. Combining the CDR3 with reference TRBV11-3 and TRBJ1-6 gives the whole variable domain EAGVVQSPRYKIIEKKQPVAFWCNPISGHNTLYWYLQNLGQGPELLIRYENEEAVDDSQLPKDRFSAERLKGVDSTLKIQPAELGDSAVYLCASSFVRLSPLHFGNGTRLTVT.

This clonotype was observed at least ten times. The rearrangement links TRBV5-1 to TRBJ2-3, with 10 bases identical to TRBD2. Germline-derived CDR1 and CDR2 are SGHRS and YFSETQ. The CDR3 sequence is 16 residues long. The ends lost 7 bases at V and 4 bases at J; junction bases unmatched: 12. The CDR3 region has the DNA TGCGCCAGCCTCAGGGGGCTAGCGGGAGTCCCAGATACGCAGTATTTT. This gives the protein CASLRGLAGVPDTQYF.

This clonotype was seen repeatedly, ten times or more. The chain uses TRBV7-9 and TRBJ2-7; D is uncertain. Germline V gene sequence: CDR1 SEHNR, CDR2 FQNEAQ (reference sequence). V was trimmed by 1 base and J by 3 bases, leaving 10 bases between them. The CDR3 spans 14 residues. The CDR3 nucleotides read TGTGCCAGCAGCTTAGGGGTGCAGGTCTACGAGCAGTACTTC. This gives the protein CASSLGVQVYEQYF.

Many counts were recorded for this clonotype. This chain uses TRBV7-2 with TRBJ2-7; D unresolved. Deletions cut 0 bases from V and 9 bases from J, with 9 bases between. Germline lookup yields CDR1 SGHTA and CDR2 FQGNSA. The CDR3 extends over 12 amino acids. The CDR3 sequence: CASSLAVGGQYF. CDR3 nucleotide sequence: TGTGCCAGCAGCTTAGCCGTCGGCGGGCAGTACTTC.

This clonotype has just a few counts. This rearrangement joins TRBV7-6 to TRBJ2-7; a weak D match, TRBD2 (6 bases). CDR3 length: 13 residues. CDR1 is SGHVS, CDR2 FNYEAQ, per germline. Trimming left V 5 bases short and J 4 bases short, with 12 bases between. The CDR3 reads CASSPGEAYEQYF. The CDR3 bases are TGTGCCAGCAGCCCCGGGGAGGCTTACGAGCAGTACTTC.

Many counts were recorded for this clonotype. The gene calls are TRBV24-1 and TRBJ2-2; possibly TRBD1 or TRBD2 for D (5 bases each). The CDR3 extends over 12 amino acids. Germline CDR1 reads KGHDR; CDR2 reads SFDVKD. The ends were cut back, 9 bases at V and 5 bases at J, with 9 bases in the middle. CDR3 coding DNA: TGTGCCACCGGATGGGGGACCGGGGAGCTGTTTTTT. As protein: CATGWGTGELFF.

There are many counts of this clonotype. This rearrangement joins TRBV28 to TRBJ2-7; D possibly corresponds to TRBD1 (5 bases). Deletions cut 3 bases from V and 1 base from J, with 13 bases between. Germline V gives CDR1 MDHEN, CDR2 SYDVKM. CDR3 length: 15 amino acids. CDR3 amino acids: CASSFLQGASYEQYF. CDR3 DNA sequence: TGTGCCAGCAGTTTTCTCCAGGGCGCATCCTACGAGCAGTACTTC.

This chain links TRBV27 with TRBJ2-1; the match to TRBD2 covers 9 bases. V was pared by 8 bases and J by 10 bases, with 15 bases of the junction left unmatched. This CDR3 has 15 residues. Germline lookup yields CDR1 MNHEY and CDR2 SMNVEV (reference sequence). In DNA form, the CDR3 reads TGTGCCAGCTGTCCCCTCCCTAGCGGGGCACGGGAGCAGTTCTTC. Protein sequence: CASCPLPSGAREQFF.

This clonotype was recorded many times. CDR3 DNA sequence: TGTGCCAGCAGTTTGAGTTTGGAGCAGTTCTTC. Translating gives CASSLSLEQFF. The chain links TRBV12-3 or TRBV12-4 to TRBJ2-1; D remains unclear. Trimming left V 3 bases short and J 10 bases short, with 7 bases between. The CDR3 length is 11 residues.

This clonotype was found a few times. The chain employs TRBV4-2 and TRBJ2-1; 11 nucleotides align to TRBD2. From germline, CDR1 is LGHNA and CDR2 YNFKEQ. V lost 4 bases to trimming and J lost 1 base; unmatched junction nucleotides: 9. The CDR3 consists of 18 residues. CDR3 sequence: CASSPLLGLAVSYNEQFF. The DNA for the CDR3 is TGTGCCAGCAGCCCCCTCCTGGGACTAGCGGTATCCTACAATGAGCAGTTCTTC.

This CDR3 reads CASGRVGGGNQPQHF. The CDR3 bases are TGTGCCAGCGGGAGGGTGGGGGGGGGCAATCAGCCCCAGCATTTT. The chain uses TRBV12-3 or TRBV12-4 and TRBJ1-5; weak D call: TRBD1 (5 bases). The V end was cut by 8 bases, the J end by 2 bases, with 16 bases between. There are 15 residues in the CDR3.

For this clonotype: A much larger clone differs by one base, so this may be a read error. V is TRBV29-1 and J is TRBJ1-5; D unclear. The germline V gene encodes CDR1 SQVTM and CDR2 ANQGSEA. Trimming shortened V by 7 bases and J by 0 bases, and 25 bases separated the two germline ends. The CDR3 length is 18 residues. The CDR3 is CSGFYLDSQMNSNQPQHF. In DNA, the CDR3 is TGCAGCGGCTTCTACCTGGACTCCCAAATGAATAGCAATCAGCCCCAGCATTTT.

This clonotype was picked up many times. This chain uses TRBV4-3 with TRBJ2-1; D perhaps matches TRBD2 (5 bases). From germline, CDR1 is LGHNA and CDR2 YSLEER. The ends were cut back, 0 bases at V and 4 bases at J, with 10 bases in the middle. The CDR3 is made up of 15 amino acids. CDR3 in DNA: TGCGCCAGCAGCCAAGACTGGCGGACTTACAATGAGCAGTTCTTC. Protein product: CASSQDWRTYNEQFF.

This clonotype was recorded at least ten times. V usage is TRBV6-2 or TRBV6-3 and J usage is TRBJ2-3, with 10 bases matching TRBD2. The CDR3 spans 16 residues. In germline, CDR1 is MNHEY, CDR2 SVGEGT. The junction had 10 bases not matched to a gene; V was cut back by 6 bases and J by 4 bases. CDR3 loop: CASSRPGLALSDTQYF. CDR3 bases: TGTGCCAGCAGCCGACCGGGACTAGCGCTCTCAGATACGCAGTATTTT.

CDR3 sequence reads: CASTHWGNTEAFF. In DNA, the CDR3 is TGTGCCAGCACCCACTGGGGGAACACTGAAGCTTTCTTT. The J gene is TRBJ1-1, the V gene TRBV5-5, with D hard to call. Trimming removed 6 bases at V and 1 base at J, with 10 bases between. CDR1 is SGHKS and CDR2 is YYEKEE in the germline V gene (reference sequence). The CDR3 runs 13 residues.

The chain combines TRBV20-1 with TRBJ2-5; D is unclear. Per the germline V gene, CDR1 is DFQATT and CDR2 is SNEGSKA (reference sequence). The length of the CDR3 is 14 residues. Deletions cut 0 bases from V and 5 bases from J, with 13 bases between. The CDR3 loop is CSARDFPLLETQYF. The CDR3 nucleotides read TGCAGTGCTAGAGATTTCCCCCTCCTGGAGACCCAGTACTTC.

This clonotype was seen ten or more times. The chain carries TRBV9 and TRBJ1-2, with TRBD1 as a possible D gene (5 bases). This CDR3 region has 15 residues. V gave up 3 bases and J gave up 3 bases, with 15 bases separating them. In germline, CDR1 is SGDLS, CDR2 YYNGEE. CDR3 protein: CASSAQIRQYYGYTF. CDR3 bases: TGTGCCAGCAGCGCGCAGATCAGACAGTACTATGGCTACACCTTC. The whole variable domain, filled in from reference TRBV9 and TRBJ1-2, reads DSGVTQTPKHLITATGQRVTLRCSPRSGDLSVYWYQQSLDQGLQFLIQYYNGEERAKGNILERFSAQQFPDLHSELNLSSLELGDSALYFCASSAQIRQYYGYTFGSGTRLTVV.

This clonotype was recorded many times. This chain uses TRBV28 with TRBJ2-7; the D is unclear. This CDR3 is 17 amino acids long. Deletions cut 7 bases from V and 5 bases from J, with 27 bases between. Per the germline V gene, CDR1 is MDHEN and CDR2 is SYDVKM. CDR3 loop: CASIPSHELFEAHEQYF. Written as DNA, the CDR3 is TGTGCCAGCATCCCTTCCCACGAACTATTCGAGGCCCACGAGCAGTACTTC.

At least ten counts were recorded for this clonotype. V and J are TRBV18 and TRBJ2-3; D unclear. CDR3 size: 14 residues. Trimming removed 2 bases from V and 0 bases from J, with 6 bases in between. The germline gives CDR1 KGHSH, CDR2 LQKENI. The CDR3 loop reads CASSPVLSTDTQYF. The CDR3 bases are TGTGCCAGCTCACCAGTCCTGAGCACAGATACGCAGTATTTT. The variable domain in full, with the rest retrieved from reference TRBV18 and TRBJ2-3, is NAGVMQNPRHLVRRRGQEARLRCSPMKGHSHVYWYRQLPEEGLKFMVYLQKENIIDESGMPKERFSAEFPKEGPSILRIQQVVRGDSAAYFCASSPVLSTDTQYFGPGTRLTVL.

At least ten counts were recorded for this clonotype. The chain carries TRBV27 and TRBJ2-5, with D maybe TRBD1 (5 bases). The ends were cut back, 0 bases at V and 0 bases at J, with 8 bases in the middle. Germline CDR1 is MNHEY and CDR2 is SMNVEV (reference sequence). This CDR3 contains 15 residues. CDR3 loop: CASSLSGAYQETQYF. For the CDR3, the DNA is TGTGCCAGCAGTTTATCAGGGGCCTACCAAGAGACCCAGTACTTC.

The gene calls are TRBV20-1 and TRBJ1-2; perhaps TRBD1 as D (6 bases). V was shortened by 6 bases and J by 4 bases, with 18 bases between the two germline ends. Germline V gives CDR1 DFQATT, CDR2 SNEGSKA (reference sequence). CDR3 length: 14 residues. This CDR3 reads CSAKQDSKIYGYTF. DNA for the CDR3: TGCAGTGCAAAACAGGACAGCAAAATCTATGGCTACACCTTC.

This clonotype was seen more than once but under ten times. The chain links TRBV4-1 to TRBJ2-1; unclear D gene. Germline V gene data show CDR1 as MGHRA and CDR2 as YSYEKL. CDR3 length equals 13 residues. The V end lost 3 bases, the J end lost 8 bases, and 11 bases lay between the germline ends. CDR3: CASSHQGRDEQFF. In DNA, the CDR3 is TGCGCCAGCAGCCACCAAGGCCGGGATGAGCAGTTCTTC.

This clonotype was recorded at least ten times. The chain couples TRBV20-1 to TRBJ2-5; D unresolved. Germline assignment: CDR1 DFQATT and CDR2 SNEGSKA (reference sequence). This CDR3 is built from 13 residues. V gave up 0 bases and J gave up 2 bases, with 7 bases separating them. The chain's CDR3 is CSARDQTQETQYF. The DNA of the CDR3 is TGCAGTGCTAGAGATCAGACACAAGAGACCCAGTACTTC.

Many counts were recorded for this clonotype. CDR3 bases: TGTGCCAGCAGCTTACCTAGCCACCAAGAGACCCAGTACTTC. Translated: CASSLPSHQETQYF. This chain links TRBV7-2 with TRBJ2-5; D is possibly TRBD2 (5 bases). The CDR3 has 14 residues. V dropped 2 bases and J dropped 0 bases, with 7 bases sitting between them. The V gene's germline CDR1 is SGHTA and CDR2 FQGNSA.